This is a list of T cell receptor beta chains from one sample in a study of cytomegalovirus exposure and HLA in healthy donors. The data were produced by immunoSEQ multiplex PCR, yet TCRdb's version contains in-frame clones alone and is incomplete. The sample contains about 160,000 clones, 65% to 85% of which appear only once. The material sequenced was PBMCs. Receptors originate from a man in his fifties or sixties in good health and CMV-seronegative. The CDR3 runs from the conserved cysteine through the conserved F or W. The D gene is left open where the match is weak. Expanded clones are given a class, and other clones once, few, many or no size at all.

len	j_gene	abundance	v_gene	d_gene	CDR3aa	CDR3nt
14	TRBJ2-5	NA	TRBV29-1	NA	CSVVYTGKQETQYF	TGCAGCGTAGTATATACAGGGAAGCAAGAGACCCAGTACTTC
15	TRBJ2-2	NA	TRBV2	NA	CASSEVGGYTGELFF	TGTGCCAGCAGTGAAGTCGGAGGGTACACCGGGGAGCTGTTTTTT
18	TRBJ1-1	NA	TRBV25-1	NA	CASSRRRGEGGLNTEAFF	TGTGCCAGCAGTCGTCGGCGGGGTGAGGGGGGGTTAAACACTGAAGCTTTCTTT
16	TRBJ2-1	few	TRBV28	TRBD2	CASSSPTSGFSNEQFF	TGTGCCAGCAGTTCCCCCACTAGCGGGTTTTCCAATGAGCAGTTCTTC
16	TRBJ2-2	NA	TRBV19	TRBD1	CASTLQGIRGTGELFF	TGTGCCAGTACTCTACAGGGGATAAGGGGCACCGGGGAGCTGTTTTTT
15	TRBJ1-1	NA	TRBV7-2	NA	CASSLGGQLKTEAFF	TGTGCCAGCAGCCTGGGGGGGCAGTTAAAAACTGAAGCTTTCTTT
12	TRBJ2-7	NA	TRBV7-9	NA	CASRTDRYEQYF	TGTGCCAGCAGAACAGACAGGTACGAGCAGTACTTC
15	TRBJ2-4	once	TRBV4-3	TRBD1	CASSQAGTGGNIQYF	TGCGCCAGCAGCCAAGCCGGGACAGGAGGTAACATTCAGTACTTC
15	TRBJ2-4	NA	TRBV14	NA	CASSQGGLAKNIQYF	TGTGCCAGCAGCCAGGGGGGTTTAGCCAAAAACATTCAGTACTTC
11	TRBJ1-1	NA	TRBV5-4	NA	CASSFGGKAFF	TGTGCCAGCAGCTTTGGGGGGAAAGCTTTCTTT
16	TRBJ2-2	NA	TRBV27	NA	CASSSWQGSSAGELFF	TGTGCCAGCAGTTCCTGGCAGGGGAGTAGTGCCGGGGAGCTGTTTTTT
13	TRBJ2-1	NA	TRBV11-3	NA	CASSPQRDNEQFF	TGTGCCAGCAGCCCCCAGCGTGACAATGAGCAGTTCTTC
14	TRBJ2-3	NA	TRBV5-4	NA	CASSLGIHTDTQYF	TGTGCCAGCAGCTTGGGTATACACACAGATACGCAGTATTTT
12	TRBJ2-7	NA	TRBV7-9	TRBD1	CSSSLTGDEQYF	TGTTCCAGCAGCTTGACAGGGGACGAGCAGTACTTC
14	TRBJ1-2	NA	TRBV28	TRBD1	CASTQGAEIGGYTF	TGTGCCAGCACCCAGGGGGCTGAAATTGGTGGCTACACCTTC
13	TRBJ1-1	NA	TRBV28	NA	CASSLRMNTEAFF	TGTGCCAGCAGTCTGCGGATGAACACTGAAGCTTTCTTT
15	TRBJ1-5	few	TRBV11-2	TRBD1	CASSLDHRGGQPQHF	TGTGCCAGCAGCTTAGATCACAGGGGGGGTCAGCCCCAGCATTTT
12	TRBJ1-2	few	TRBV27	NA	CASSLSGGGYTF	TGTGCCAGCAGTTTATCAGGGGGTGGCTACACCTTC
15	TRBJ1-5	NA	TRBV29-1	NA	CSASLQGNSNQPQHF	TGCAGCGCCAGCTTGCAGGGAAATAGCAATCAGCCCCAGCATTTT
10	TRBJ2-7	NA	TRBV2	NA	CASRAYEQYF	TGTGCCAGCAGAGCATACGAGCAGTACTTC
15	TRBJ2-2	NA	TRBV27	NA	CASRKRGGDSGELFF	TGTGCCAGCAGGAAAAGGGGCGGGGATTCCGGGGAGCTGTTTTTT
15	TRBJ2-3	NA	TRBV4-1	NA	CASSPSAVRTDTQYF	TGCGCCAGCAGCCCCTCCGCGGTCCGCACAGATACGCAGTATTTT